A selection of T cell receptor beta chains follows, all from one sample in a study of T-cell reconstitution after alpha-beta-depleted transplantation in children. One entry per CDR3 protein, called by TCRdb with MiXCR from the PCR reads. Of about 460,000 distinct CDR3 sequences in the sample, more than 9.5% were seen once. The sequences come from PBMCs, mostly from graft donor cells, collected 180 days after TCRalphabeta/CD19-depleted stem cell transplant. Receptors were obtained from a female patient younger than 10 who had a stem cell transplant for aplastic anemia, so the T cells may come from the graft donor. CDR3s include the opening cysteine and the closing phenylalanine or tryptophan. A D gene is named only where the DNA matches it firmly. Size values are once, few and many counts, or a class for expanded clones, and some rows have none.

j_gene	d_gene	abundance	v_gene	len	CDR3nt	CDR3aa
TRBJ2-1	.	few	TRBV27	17	.	CASSFGNGGTSYNEQFF
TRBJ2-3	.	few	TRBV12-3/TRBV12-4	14	TGTGCCAGCAGCTACTTTTGGAGCACAGATACGCAGTATTTT	CASSYFWSTDTQYF
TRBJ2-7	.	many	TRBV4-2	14	TGTGCCAGCAGCCTCGCACAGGAACCCTACGAGCAGTACTTC	CASSLAQEPYEQYF
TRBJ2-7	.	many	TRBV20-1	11	TGCAGTGCTACCCAAGGTACCGAGCAGTACTTC	CSATQGTEQYF
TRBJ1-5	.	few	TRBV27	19	TGTGCCAGCAGTTCCCGCCGTGCTCGTCGGGGGATTGACAATCAGCCCCAGCATTTT	CASSSRRARRGIDNQPQHF
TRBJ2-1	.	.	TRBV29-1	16	TGCAGCGTTGAAGTGCCGGAGGGTCTAGAATGGTCGGAGCAGTTCTTC	CSVEVPEGLEWSEQFF
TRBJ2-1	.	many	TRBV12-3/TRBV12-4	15	TGTGCCAGCAGTTTACGTCATTTTTTGTACAATGAGCAGTTCTTC	CASSLRHFLYNEQFF
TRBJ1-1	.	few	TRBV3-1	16	TGTGCCAGCAGCCAAGATTATACGGACAGGAACACTGAAGCTTTCTTT	CASSQDYTDRNTEAFF
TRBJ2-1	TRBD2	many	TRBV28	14	TGTGCCAGCAGTAATCCGAACCGGGAGGTTGAGCAGTTCTTC	CASSNPNREVEQFF
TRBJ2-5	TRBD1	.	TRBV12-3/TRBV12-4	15	TGTGCCAGCAGTCTCCCGACAGGGCCCCAAGAGACCCAGTACTTC	CASSLPTGPQETQYF
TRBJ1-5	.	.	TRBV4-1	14	TGCGCCAGCAGCCAATTTTGGAGCAATCAGCCCCAGCATTTT	CASSQFWSNQPQHF
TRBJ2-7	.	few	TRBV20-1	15	TGCAGTGCTAGAGATGGGGCACACTCCGTCTGGGAGCAGTACTTC	CSARDGAHSVWEQYF
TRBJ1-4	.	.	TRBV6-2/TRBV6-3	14	TGTGCCAGCTCGATGAGGCGGGGCCGTGAAAAACTGTTTTTT	CASSMRRGREKLFF
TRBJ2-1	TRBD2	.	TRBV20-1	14	TGCAGTGACCTGAACGCGGGAGCCTACAATGAGCAGTTCTTC	CSDLNAGAYNEQFF
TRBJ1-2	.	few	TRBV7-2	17	TGTGCCAGCAGCTTAATTTTTTTTCAGCAAAGGGGCTATGGCTACACCTTC	CASSLIFFQQRGYGYTF
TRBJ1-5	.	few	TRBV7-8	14	TGTGCCAGCAGCTTAGCCAGGTTGGATCAGCCCCAGCATTTT	CASSLARLDQPQHF
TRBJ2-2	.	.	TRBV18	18	TGTGCCAGCTCACCTCACCGTTTGACGAAAACGAACACCGGGGAGCTGTTTTTT	CASSPHRLTKTNTGELFF
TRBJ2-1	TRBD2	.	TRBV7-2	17	TGTGCCAGCAGCTCTCCCCTAGCGGGAGGGCCTCGGAATGAGCAGTTCTTC	CASSSPLAGGPRNEQFF
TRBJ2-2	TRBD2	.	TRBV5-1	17	TGCGCCAGCAGCTTGACGTGGACTAGCGGGAGCACCGGGGAGCTGTTTTTT	CASSLTWTSGSTGELFF
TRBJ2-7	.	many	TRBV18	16	TGTGCCAGCTCACTACGGGCGAGGGTGAGCTCCTACGAGCAGTACTTC	CASSLRARVSSYEQYF
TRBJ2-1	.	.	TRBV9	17	TGTGCCAGCAGCGTAAAGGGGGGACGGACCCCATACAATGAGCAGTTCTTC	CASSVKGGRTPYNEQFF
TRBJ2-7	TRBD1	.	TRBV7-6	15	TGTGCCAGCAGCTTAGGCTGGACAGGTGATTACGAGCAGTACTTC	CASSLGWTGDYEQYF
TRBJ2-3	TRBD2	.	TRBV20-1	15	TGCAGTGCTAGAGACGTCGCGGGAGCGGCAGATACGCAGTATTTT	CSARDVAGAADTQYF
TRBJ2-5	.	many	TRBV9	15	TGTGCCAGCAGCGTAGACCAGAATCCTGGGGAGACCCAGTACTTC	CASSVDQNPGETQYF
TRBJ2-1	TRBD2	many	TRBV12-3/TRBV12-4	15	TGTGCCAGCAGTTTGGCTAGCGGGAATTACAATGAGCAGTTCTTC	CASSLASGNYNEQFF
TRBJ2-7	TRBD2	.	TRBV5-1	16	TGCGCCAGCAGCCCCAACACCGGGACTAGTAGGTACGAGCAGTACTTC	CASSPNTGTSRYEQYF
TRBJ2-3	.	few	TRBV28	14	TGTGCCAGCAGTTTTCAGACCAGCGCAGATACGCAGTATTTT	CASSFQTSADTQYF
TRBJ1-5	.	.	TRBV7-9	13	TGTGCCAGCAGCTTCTATGGCTGGGAGCCCCAGCATTTT	CASSFYGWEPQHF
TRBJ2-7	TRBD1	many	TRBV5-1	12	TGCGCCAGCTTCCGGACAGGGGAAGAGCAGTACTTC	CASFRTGEEQYF
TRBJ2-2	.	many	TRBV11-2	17	TGTGCCAGCAGCTTGACTACTTGGGCCCCGAACACCGGGGAGCTGTTTTTT	CASSLTTWAPNTGELFF
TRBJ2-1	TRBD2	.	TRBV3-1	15	TGTGCCAGCAGCCTCCGGACTAGCGGGAGCAATGAGCAGTTCTTC	CASSLRTSGSNEQFF
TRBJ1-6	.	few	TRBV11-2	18	TGTGCCAGCAGCTTAAACAGGGTGACGAGCTCCTATAATTCACCCCTCCACTTT	CASSLNRVTSSYNSPLHF
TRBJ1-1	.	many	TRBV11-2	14	TGTGCCAGCAGCTTGGACGGACTGAACACTGAAGCTTTCTTT	CASSLDGLNTEAFF
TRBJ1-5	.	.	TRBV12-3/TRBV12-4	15	TGTGCCAGCAGCCATTGGGGGCTGGGCAATCAGCCCCAGCATTTT	CASSHWGLGNQPQHF
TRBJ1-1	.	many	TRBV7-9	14	TGTGCCAGCAGCTTGTTAGACAGACGGACTGAAGCTTTCTTT	CASSLLDRRTEAFF
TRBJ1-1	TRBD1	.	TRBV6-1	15	TGTGCCAGCAGTCCCGCGACAGGGCGGCACACTGAAGCTTTCTTT	CASSPATGRHTEAFF
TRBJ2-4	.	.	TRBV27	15	TGTGCCAGCAGTCCCCGACTCGTCTCCAAAAACATTCAGTACTTC	CASSPRLVSKNIQYF
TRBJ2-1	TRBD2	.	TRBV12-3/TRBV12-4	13	TGTGCCGGCAGGACTAGCGGGAGGGATGAGCAGTTCTTC	CAGRTSGRDEQFF
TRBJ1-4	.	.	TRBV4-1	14	TGCGCCAGCAGCCAAGACGTAGGGTTTGAAAACCTGTTTTTT	CASSQDVGFENLFF
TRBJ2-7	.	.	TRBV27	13	TGTGCCAGCAGTACCAACCGGGACGTTGAGCAGTACTTC	CASSTNRDVEQYF
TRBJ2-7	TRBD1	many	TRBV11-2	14	TGTGCCAGCAGCGCCCGGGACAGCGACGGGGAGCAGTACTTC	CASSARDSDGEQYF
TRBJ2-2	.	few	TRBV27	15	TGTGCCAGCAGTTCCCGGGCGGGATCGACCGGGGAGCTGTTTTTT	CASSSRAGSTGELFF
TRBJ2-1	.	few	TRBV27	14	TGTGCCAGCTTGGGCCATTCTTACCTCGGTGAGCAGTTCTTC	CASLGHSYLGEQFF
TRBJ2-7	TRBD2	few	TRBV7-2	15	TGTGCCAGCAGCTTTACTAGCGGAGACCCCTACGAGCAGTACTTC	CASSFTSGDPYEQYF
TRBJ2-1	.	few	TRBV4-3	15	TGCGCCAGCAGCCAAGACATATTCTCCTACAATGAGCAGTTCTTC	CASSQDIFSYNEQFF
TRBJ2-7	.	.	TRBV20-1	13	TGCAGTGCTAGTGTGGCGGATGATTACGAGCAGTACTTC	CSASVADDYEQYF
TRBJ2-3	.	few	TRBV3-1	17	TGTGCCAGCAGCCCCTACCTAAAAGCGGCGGGAACAGATACGCAGTATTTT	CASSPYLKAAGTDTQYF
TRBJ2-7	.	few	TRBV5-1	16	TGCGCCAGCAGCTTCGGCGACTTGCTGGGCCCCTACGAGCAGTACTTC	CASSFGDLLGPYEQYF